The clone carrying this T cell receptor (beta chain) was observed at least ten times. RNA transcripts yielded amplified TCR beta CDR3 regions. HTBI primers were employed in a first-round RT-PCR of the TCR CDR3. TCRdb redid the calling of the multiplex PCR reads with MiXCR, one entry per CDR3 protein. The table has some 320,000 distinct CDR3 sequences, around 13% seen once. Individuals with ophthalmopathy presented a Clinical Activity Score of at least 3, a NOSPECS grade of at least 4 and a duration under 3 months. Clinicians diagnosed patients from clinical symptoms, serum thyroxine and TRAb, thyroid ultrasound and orbital computed tomography. Germline CDR1 is MNHEY and CDR2 is SVGEGT. The CDR3 is 15 residues long. The V segment lost 1 base and the J segment 9 bases; nucleotides outside the gene matches: 5. These data belong to a study of T cells in Graves' hyperthyroidism and ophthalmopathy.

The sequence was obtained from a woman in her thirties or forties with Graves' ophthalmopathy. The chain combines TRBV6-2 or TRBV6-3 with TRBJ2-1; 11 bases fit TRBD2. The sequenced material came from blood. CDR3 bases: TGTGCCAGCAGTTACTATACTAGCGGGAGTGTTGAGCAGTTCTTC. The encoded protein is CASSYYTSGSVEQFF.